One and the same sample provided the 12 T cell receptor beta chains below, sequenced in a study of T cells in Graves' hyperthyroidism and ophthalmopathy. RNA transcripts served as the template for amplifying TCR beta CDR3 regions. Initially, a first-round RT-PCR of the TCR CDR3 employed the HTBI primer set. TCRdb re-called the multiplex PCR reads with MiXCR, one entry per CDR3 protein. In the table there are hundreds of thousands of distinct CDR3 sequences, 13% to 15% of which are singletons. Material for sequencing was blood. The source of these receptors is a woman in her 50s with Graves' ophthalmopathy.

The rearrangement joins TRBV6-2 or TRBV6-3 to TRBJ2-1; TRBD2 aligns across 7 bases. J was trimmed by 6 bases and V by 0 bases; bases with no gene match: 5. The CDR3 runs to 15 residues. Germline V gene lookup returns CDR1 MNHEY and CDR2 SVGEGT. CDR3 in DNA: TGTGCCAGCAGTTACTCTAGCGGGTTCAGCAATGAGCAGTTCTTC. It translates to CASSYSSGFSNEQFF.

This clonotype has ten or more counts. The V gene is TRBV15, the J gene TRBJ2-7; D call uncertain. V gave up 1 base and J gave up 6 bases, with 10 bases separating them. This CDR3 has 13 amino acids. Germline CDR1 and CDR2: LNHNV and YYDKDF (reference sequence). This CDR3 is CATSRVTASEQYF. The CDR3 nucleotides read TGTGCCACCAGCAGAGTCACAGCTTCCGAGCAGTACTTC.

This clonotype was seen more than once but under ten times. CDR3 DNA sequence: TGTGCCAGCAGTTACGTTTCCGGCGGGCCGACCGGGGAGCTGTTTTTT. Translated, it gives CASSYVSGGPTGELFF. This chain links TRBV6-2 or TRBV6-3 with TRBJ2-2; D perhaps matches TRBD2 (5 bases). V was shortened by 2 bases and J by 5 bases, with 15 bases between the two germline ends. The CDR3 spans 16 residues. Germline CDR1 reads MNHEY; CDR2 reads SVGEGT.

This clonotype has at least ten counts. This rearrangement joins TRBV7-2 to TRBJ1-5; D is undetermined. The CDR3 runs to 15 residues. V was trimmed by 1 base and J by 3 bases, leaving 10 bases between them. The germline gives CDR1 SGHTA, CDR2 FQGNSA. This CDR3 is CASSLDAGPNQPQHF. Here the CDR3 DNA reads TGTGCCAGCAGCTTAGATGCAGGTCCCAATCAGCCCCAGCATTTT.

On this clonotype itself: This may stem from a read error, because a much larger clone lies one nucleotide away. Without the conserved terminal phenylalanine or tryptophan, this CDR3 likely stems from a read error. This chain joins TRBV28 and TRBJ2-3; D perhaps matches TRBD2 (6 bases). The CDR3 spans 14 residues. Trimming pared 3 bases from V and 5 bases from J, leaving 12 bases between. Looked up from germline, CDR1 is MDHEN and CDR2 is SYDVKM. The CDR3 is CASSFNEAGDTQYL. The CDR3 DNA reads as TGTGCCAGCAGTTTCAACGAAGCGGGAGATACGCAGTATCTT.

This chain links TRBV10-2 with TRBJ1-5; D not certain. Germline loops: CDR1 WSHSY, CDR2 SAAADI. The CDR3 has 15 residues. Between the trimmed V and J ends, which lost 3 bases and 1 base, there was a span of 10 bases. This CDR3 is CASSEGIISNQPQHF. As DNA, the CDR3 is TGCGCCAGCAGTGAAGGGATAATAAGCAATCAGCCCCAGCATTTT.

This clonotype occurred many times. The genes are TRBV20-1 and TRBJ2-3; D tentatively reads TRBD1 or TRBD2 (5 bases each). Germline assignment: CDR1 DFQATT and CDR2 SNEGSKA (reference sequence). CDR3 size: 15 residues. V lost 1 base, J lost 1 base, and 12 bases lay in between. CDR3 residues: CSARVGGVGTDTQYF. In nucleotides, the CDR3 is TGCAGTGCTAGAGTTGGGGGAGTAGGCACAGATACGCAGTATTTT.

A word on this clonotype: This clone may be a read error of a much larger clone one base away. The chain has TRBV10-3 and TRBJ2-7; TRBD1 matches at 7 bases. Germline V CDR1 and CDR2: ENHRY, SYGVKD. V shed 10 bases, J shed 3 bases, and the junction held 6 bases outside the gene matches. CDR3 size: 12 residues. The CDR3 reads CASTGQLYEQYF. In nucleotides, the CDR3 is TGTGCCAGCACGGGACAGCTCTACGAGCAGTACTTC.

This clonotype has at least ten counts. This sequence joins TRBV28 and TRBJ2-7; D is unclear. V lost 5 bases to trimming and J lost 6 bases, with 14 bases between them. The CDR3 runs to 13 residues. In germline, CDR1 is MDHEN, CDR2 SYDVKM. CDR3 in amino acids: CASSPRSLGEQYF. CDR3 nucleotide sequence: TGTGCCAGCAGTCCCAGAAGTTTGGGCGAGCAGTACTTC.

This clonotype occurred many times. V is TRBV5-6 and J is TRBJ2-7, with D uncertain. The CDR3 totals 12 residues. Germline assignment: CDR1 SGHDT and CDR2 YYEEEE. With 3 bases removed from V and 4 bases from J, the gap between germline ends came to 8 bases. CDR3 in DNA: TGTGCCAGCAGCTCCCTATTATACGAGCAGTACTTC. Translation gives CASSSLLYEQYF.

This clonotype has at least ten counts. The chain combines TRBV28 with TRBJ1-1; D gene unclear. In germline, CDR1 is MDHEN, CDR2 SYDVKM. With 2 bases removed from V and 7 bases from J, the gap between germline ends came to 8 bases. The CDR3 is 12 residues long. The DNA for the CDR3 is TGTGCCAGCAGTTTAAACCGGGTTGAAGCTTTCTTT. This encodes CASSLNRVEAFF.

This clonotype was counted only a few times. The chain carries TRBV4-2 and TRBJ1-4; no clear D. The CDR3 covers 15 residues. V was shortened by 1 base and J by 5 bases, with 11 bases between the two germline ends. CDR1 and CDR2 (germline): LGHNA, YNFKEQ. CDR3 in amino acids: CASSQVRLGNEKLFF. In DNA form, the CDR3 reads TGTGCCAGCAGCCAAGTACGGCTGGGAAATGAAAAACTGTTTTTT.